The rows below give T cell receptor beta chains drawn from one sample of a study of T cells in Graves' hyperthyroidism and ophthalmopathy. TCRdb reprocessed the multiplex PCR reads with MiXCR, giving one entry per CDR3 protein. The sample has hundreds of thousands of distinct CDR3 sequences, roughly a sixth seen once. Material: blood. Every receptor here comes from a woman aged 45-60 years with Graves' hyperthyroidism that later progressed to Graves' ophthalmopathy. CDR3s include the opening cysteine and the closing phenylalanine or tryptophan. D genes are given only for firm matches. The listing skips clone size in some rows; elsewhere it reads once, few, many or a size class.

few,NA,TRBJ2-3,TRBV30,TGTGCCTGGAGTGGGGACCGGACTAGCACAGATACGCAGTATTTT,CAWSGDRTSTDTQYF
many,NA,TRBJ2-3,TRBV2,TGTGCCAGCATCCTGGGGGGGCCCGTCAGCACAGATACGCAGTATTTT,CASILGGPVSTDTQYF
many,NA,TRBJ2-2,TRBV12-3/TRBV12-4,TGTGCCAGCAGCCGCTCCGGGGTCGGGGAGCTGTTTTTT,CASSRSGVGELFF
many,NA,TRBJ1-1,TRBV20-1,TGCAGTGCTAGAGATGTGGGGGGCACGAACACTGAAGCTTTCTTT,CSARDVGGTNTEAFF
many,NA,TRBJ1-2,TRBV7-3,TGTGCCAGCAGCGAAAGCCAGGGCTATGGCTACACCTTC,CASSESQGYGYTF
NA,TRBD1,TRBJ1-2,TRBV12-3/TRBV12-4,TGTGCCAGCAGTGCTTGGACAGGGGGCTATGACTATGGCTACACCTTC,CASSAWTGGYDYGYTF
few,NA,TRBJ1-1,TRBV27,TGTGCCAGCAGTCCCCTGGGGGAGAGCACTGAAGCTTTCTTT,CASSPLGESTEAFF
few,NA,TRBJ2-7,TRBV20-1,TGCAGTGCCGAACTGGGGGAGTACGAGCAGTACTTC,CSAELGEYEQYF
NA,NA,TRBJ2-3,TRBV11-2,TGTGCCAGCAGCTTAGTCCAGCGGACCACAGATACGCAGTATTTT,CASSLVQRTTDTQYF
NA,NA,TRBJ2-7,TRBV20-1,TGCAGTGCAAACGACAGGATAACCTACGAGCAGTACTTC,CSANDRITYEQYF
few,NA,TRBJ2-1,TRBV14,TGTGCCAGCAGCCAAGCTGGGGGTACCTCGGATGAGCAGTTCTTC,CASSQAGGTSDEQFF
NA,TRBD1,TRBJ2-7,TRBV19,TGTGCCAGTAGTATAATTATCCGGGACAGCGAGCAGTACTTC,CASSIIIRDSEQYF
many,NA,TRBJ1-5,TRBV2,TGTGCCAGCAGTGTTGGGGGGGAGGGCAATCAGCCCCAGCATTTT,CASSVGGEGNQPQHF
many,NA,TRBJ2-2,TRBV3-1,TGTGCCAGCAGCCAAGACCCGGGTGCGGGCACCGGGGAGCTGTTTTTT,CASSQDPGAGTGELFF
NA,TRBD1,TRBJ1-5,TRBV19,TGTGCCAGTAGAATGACAGGGGGGACCTTCGGGGGTCCTCAATTAAGGCCCCAGCATTTT,CASRMTGGTFGGPQLRPQHF
many,TRBD2,TRBJ2-5,TRBV3-1,TGTGCCAGCAGCCAAGATCGACTAGCGGGGGTAGAGACCCAGTACTTC,CASSQDRLAGVETQYF
many,NA,TRBJ1-1,TRBV6-1,TGTGCCAGCAGCCGAGGGATGACGAACACTGAAGCTTTCTTT,CASSRGMTNTEAFF
NA,NA,TRBJ2-7,TRBV5-1,TGCGCCAGCAAATACAGGGGGGGTGCCTCCTACGAGCAGTACTTC,CASKYRGGASYEQYF
many,TRBD1,TRBJ1-4,TRBV9,TGTGCCAGCAGCCCCGCCCGGACAGGGTCGGGTGAAAAACTGTTTTTT,CASSPARTGSGEKLFF
NA,NA,TRBJ1-1,TRBV5-1,TGCGCCAGCAGCTTGCAGGGTACGAGGACTGAAGCTTTCTTT,CASSLQGTRTEAFF
few,NA,TRBJ2-2,TRBV24-1,TGTGCCACCGACCAGGGCCTAAACACCGGGGAGCTGTTTTTT,CATDQGLNTGELFF
NA,NA,TRBJ2-5,TRBV5-1,TGCGCCAGCAGCTTGCTCCAGGGGGGGGAGACCCAGTACTTC,CASSLLQGGETQYF
many,NA,TRBJ1-6,TRBV2,TGTGCCAGCAGTGAAATGGGGGCGGGGGTAGTCTTGAATTCACCCCTCCACTTT,CASSEMGAGVVLNSPLHF
few,TRBD1,TRBJ1-2,TRBV6-1,TGTGCCAGCAGTGATGACAGGGGGCGCCCCTATGGCTACACCTTC,CASSDDRGRPYGYTF
NA,NA,TRBJ1-4,TRBV12-3/TRBV12-4,TGTGCCAGAGTCCTGCGGGGGGGATCCAAAGAAAAACTGTTTTTT,CARVLRGGSKEKLFF
few,TRBD2,TRBJ2-1,TRBV12-3/TRBV12-4,TGTGCCAGCATTGAGCGGGGGTACAATGAGCAGTTCTTC,CASIERGYNEQFF
few,NA,TRBJ1-5,TRBV3-1,TGTGCCAGCAGCCAGGCAACAGGCGATTATAGCAATCAGCCCCAGCATTTT,CASSQATGDYSNQPQHF
NA,TRBD2,TRBJ2-1,TRBV7-8,TGTGCCAGCTTAGCGGGGGTCTCCTACAATGAGCAGTTCTTC,CASLAGVSYNEQFF
many,NA,TRBJ1-1,TRBV6-1,TGTGCCAGCACCTCCTCCCGGGGTGACACTGAAGCTTTCTTT,CASTSSRGDTEAFF
NA,NA,TRBJ1-4,TRBV7-9,TGTGCCAGCAGCGTCAGGGGTCCTAATGAAAAACTGTTTTTT,CASSVRGPNEKLFF
many,NA,TRBJ1-1,TRBV3-1,TGTGCCAGCAGCCAAAGTGTGGGGAACACTGAAGCTTTCTTT,CASSQSVGNTEAFF
NA,NA,TRBJ2-3,TRBV10-3,TGTGCCATCAGTGAGTCCTTAACAGATACGCAGTATTTT,CAISESLTDTQYF